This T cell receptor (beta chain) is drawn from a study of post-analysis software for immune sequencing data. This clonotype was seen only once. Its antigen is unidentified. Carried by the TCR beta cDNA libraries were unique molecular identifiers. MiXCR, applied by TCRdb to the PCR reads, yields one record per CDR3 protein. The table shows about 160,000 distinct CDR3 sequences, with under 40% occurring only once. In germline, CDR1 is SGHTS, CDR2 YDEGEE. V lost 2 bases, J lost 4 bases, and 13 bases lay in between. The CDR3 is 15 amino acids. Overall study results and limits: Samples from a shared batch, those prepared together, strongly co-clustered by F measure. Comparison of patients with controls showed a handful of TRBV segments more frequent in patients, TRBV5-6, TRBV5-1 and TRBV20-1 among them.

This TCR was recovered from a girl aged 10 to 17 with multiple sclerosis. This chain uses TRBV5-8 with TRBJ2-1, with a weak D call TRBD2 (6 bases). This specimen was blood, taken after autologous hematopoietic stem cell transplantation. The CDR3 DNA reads TGTGCCAGCAGCTTCCGGGGGATGGATTACAATGAGCAGTTCTTC. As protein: CASSFRGMDYNEQFF.